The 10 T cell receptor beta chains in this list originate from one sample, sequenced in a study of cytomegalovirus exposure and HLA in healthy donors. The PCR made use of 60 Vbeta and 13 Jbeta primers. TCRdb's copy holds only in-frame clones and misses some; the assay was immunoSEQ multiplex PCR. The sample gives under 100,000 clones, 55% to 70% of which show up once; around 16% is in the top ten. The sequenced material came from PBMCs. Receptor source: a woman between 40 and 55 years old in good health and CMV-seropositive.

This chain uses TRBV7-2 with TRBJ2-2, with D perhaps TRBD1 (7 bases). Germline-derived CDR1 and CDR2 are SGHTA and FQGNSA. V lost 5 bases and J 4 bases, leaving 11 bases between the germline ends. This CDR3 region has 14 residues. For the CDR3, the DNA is TGTGCCAGCAGCCGGCAGGGGGGCACCGGGGAGCTGTTTTTT. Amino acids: CASSRQGGTGELFF.

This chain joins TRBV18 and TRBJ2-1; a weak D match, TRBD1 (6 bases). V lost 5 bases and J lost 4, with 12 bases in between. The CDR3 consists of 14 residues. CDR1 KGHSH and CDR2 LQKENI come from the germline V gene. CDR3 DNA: TGTGCCAGCTCATGGGGGCCCCAATACAATGAGCAGTTCTTC. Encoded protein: CASSWGPQYNEQFF.

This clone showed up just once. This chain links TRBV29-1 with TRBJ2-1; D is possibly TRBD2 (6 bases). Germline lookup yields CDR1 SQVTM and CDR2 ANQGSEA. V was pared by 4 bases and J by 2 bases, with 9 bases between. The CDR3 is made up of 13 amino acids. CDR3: CSVGGVTYNEQFF. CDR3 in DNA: TGCAGCGTTGGGGGGGTTACCTACAATGAGCAGTTCTTC.

This chain's CDR3 is CASSLERVTSPLHF. In DNA form, the CDR3 reads TGTGCCAGCAGCTTAGAACGGGTGACTTCACCCCTCCACTTT. This chain links TRBV7-2 with TRBJ1-6; no reliable D call. The germline CDR1 and CDR2 sequences are SGHTA and FQGNSA. Trimming took 1 base from V and 9 from J, leaving 10 bases between them. The CDR3 spans 14 residues.

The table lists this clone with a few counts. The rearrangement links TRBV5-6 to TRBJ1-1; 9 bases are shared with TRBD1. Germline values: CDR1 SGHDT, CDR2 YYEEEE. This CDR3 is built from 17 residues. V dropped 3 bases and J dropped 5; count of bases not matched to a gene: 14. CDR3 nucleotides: TGTGCCAGCAGCTGGACGATCCGGGACAGGGACGGTACTGAAGCTTTCTTT. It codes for CASSWTIRDRDGTEAFF.

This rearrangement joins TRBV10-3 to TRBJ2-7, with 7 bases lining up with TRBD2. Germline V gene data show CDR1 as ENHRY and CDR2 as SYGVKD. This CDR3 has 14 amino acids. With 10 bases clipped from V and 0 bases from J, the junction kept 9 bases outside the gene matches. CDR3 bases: TGTGCCACGGGAACTGGCGGGAGCTCCTACGAGCAGTACTTC. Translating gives CATGTGGSSYEQYF.

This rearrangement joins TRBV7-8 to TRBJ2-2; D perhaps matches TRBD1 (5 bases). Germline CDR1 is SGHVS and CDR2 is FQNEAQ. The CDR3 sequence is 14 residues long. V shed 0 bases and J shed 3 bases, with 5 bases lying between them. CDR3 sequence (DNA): TGTGCCAGCAGCTTAGCCAGGGACACCGGGGAGCTGTTTTTT. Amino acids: CASSLARDTGELFF.

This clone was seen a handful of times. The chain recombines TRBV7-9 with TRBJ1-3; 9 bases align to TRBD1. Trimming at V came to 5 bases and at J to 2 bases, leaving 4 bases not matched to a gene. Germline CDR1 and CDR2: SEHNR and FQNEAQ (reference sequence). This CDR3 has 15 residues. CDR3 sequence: CASSPGQGTGNTIYF. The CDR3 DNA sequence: TGTGCCAGCAGCCCGGGACAGGGTACTGGAAACACCATATATTTT. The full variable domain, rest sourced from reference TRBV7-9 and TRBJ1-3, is DTGVSQNPRHKITKRGQNVTFRCDPISEHNRLYWYRQTLGQGPEFLTYFQNEAQLEKSRLLSDRFSAERPKGSFSTLEIQRTEQGDSAMYLCASSPGQGTGNTIYFGEGSWLTVV.

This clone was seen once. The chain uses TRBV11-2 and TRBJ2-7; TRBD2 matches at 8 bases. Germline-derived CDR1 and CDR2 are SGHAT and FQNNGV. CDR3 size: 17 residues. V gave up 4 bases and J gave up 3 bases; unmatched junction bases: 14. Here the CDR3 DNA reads TGTGCCAGCAGCTCTCCAGCGGGGGCCTTGGGGAACTACGAGCAGTACTTC. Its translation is CASSSPAGALGNYEQYF.

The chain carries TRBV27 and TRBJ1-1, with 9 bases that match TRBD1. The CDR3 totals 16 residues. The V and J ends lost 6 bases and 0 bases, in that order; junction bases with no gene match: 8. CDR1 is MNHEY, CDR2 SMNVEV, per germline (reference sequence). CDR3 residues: CASSIQGARVNTEAFF. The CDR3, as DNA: TGTGCCAGCAGCATACAGGGGGCGCGGGTGAACACTGAAGCTTTCTTT.